This entry lists 10 T cell receptor beta chains sequenced from one sample in a study of blood T cell repertoires in COVID-19. Sequenced by immunoSEQ multiplex PCR; TCRdb stores in-frame clones only, minus some. The sample carries about 300,000 clones, about nine tenths recorded once. What was sequenced was peripheral blood. These receptor sequences come from a woman in her twenties or thirties with COVID-19, enrolled during active disease.

The chain couples TRBV11-2 to TRBJ1-1, with 7 bases lining up with TRBD1. Germline V lookup: CDR1 SGHAT, CDR2 FQNNGV. The V gene end was trimmed by 5 bases and the J gene end by 0 bases; junction bases not matched to a gene: 9. The CDR3 is 16 amino acids. CDR3: CASSPRTGAMNTEAFF. The CDR3 region has the DNA TGTGCCAGCAGCCCAAGGACAGGAGCTATGAACACTGAAGCTTTCTTT. Together with reference TRBV11-2 and TRBJ1-1, the CDR3 gives the full variable domain: EAGVAQSPRYKIIEKRQSVAFWCNPISGHATLYWYQQILGQGPKLLIQFQNNGVVDDSQLPKDRFSAERLKGVDSTLKIQPAKLEDSAVYLCASSPRTGAMNTEAFFGQGTRLTVV.

V gene TRBV24-1 combines with J gene TRBJ2-1; maybe TRBD2 (6 bases). Trimming pared 9 bases from V and 15 bases from J, leaving 20 bases between. The CDR3 runs 12 residues. CDR1 is KGHDR and CDR2 is SFDVKD in the germline V gene. The CDR3 spells CATLGTQGLPFF. Written as DNA, the CDR3 is TGTGCCACCCTGGGGACTCAGGGTCTGCCGTTCTTC.

V gene TRBV18 combines with J gene TRBJ1-2; 8 nucleotides match TRBD1. Germline assignment: CDR1 KGHSH and CDR2 LQKENI. The CDR3 is 14 amino acids. J gave up 8 bases and V 0 bases, and 5 bases lay outside the gene matches. CDR3 nucleotides: TGTGCCAGCTCACCACCGGGACAGGCGGGCGGCTACACCTTC. This sequence encodes CASSPPGQAGGYTF.

This chain links TRBV18 with TRBJ2-3; tentative D call: TRBD2 (6 bases). The CDR3 sequence is 15 residues long. Germline V gives CDR1 KGHSH, CDR2 LQKENI. The ends were cut back, 6 bases at V and 2 bases at J, with 15 bases in the middle. Written as DNA, the CDR3 is TGTGCCAGCTCGGTGGGACTGCCCGACACAGATACGCAGTATTTT. Translating gives CASSVGLPDTDTQYF. Drawing the rest from reference TRBV18 and TRBJ2-3, the complete variable domain is NAGVMQNPRHLVRRRGQEARLRCSPMKGHSHVYWYRQLPEEGLKFMVYLQKENIIDESGMPKERFSAEFPKEGPSILRIQQVVRGDSAAYFCASSVGLPDTDTQYFGPGTRLTVL.

The gene calls are TRBV7-9 and TRBJ2-7; D is uncertain. V was pared by 4 bases and J by 10 bases, with 20 bases between. Germline V gene sequence: CDR1 SEHNR, CDR2 FQNEAQ (reference sequence). The CDR3 totals 14 residues. The CDR3, as DNA: TGTGCCAGCAGCTCCCCCTACCCCCGCGTAGTTCAGTACTTC. Residues: CASSSPYPRVVQYF.

The chain joins TRBV11-2 to TRBJ1-4; D may be TRBD1 (5 bases). Germline V gives CDR1 SGHAT, CDR2 FQNNGV. This CDR3 contains 14 residues. Trimming removed 5 bases at V and 7 bases at J, with 14 bases between. The CDR3 is CASSVRGRGEKLFF. In nucleotides, the CDR3 is TGTGCCAGCAGCGTCCGCGGTAGGGGTGAAAAACTGTTTTTT.

The chain couples TRBV5-1 to TRBJ2-5; 8 nucleotides line up with TRBD2. The CDR3 runs 14 residues. The germline gives CDR1 SGHRS, CDR2 YFSETQ. V lost 3 bases, J lost 5 bases, and 6 bases stayed unmatched. DNA of the CDR3: TGCGCCAGCAGCTGGGGAGCGGGAGTGGAGACCCAGTACTTC. Its protein is CASSWGAGVETQYF.

The chain uses TRBV6-5 and TRBJ1-2; D uncertain. The CDR3 has 11 residues. Germline V gene data show CDR1 as MNHEY and CDR2 as SVGAGI. V lost 9 bases and J lost 5, with 10 bases in between. CDR3 amino acids: CASSLEYGYTF. CDR3 nucleotide sequence: TGTGCCAGTTCTCTGGAGTATGGCTACACCTTC.

This clone was recorded a few times. The J gene is TRBJ1-2, the V gene TRBV3-1 (or the pseudogene TRBV3-2); D is undetermined. Looked up from germline, CDR1 is LGHDT and CDR2 is YNNKEL (reference sequence). The CDR3 sequence is 14 residues long. The V and J ends lost 4 bases and 1 base respectively, with 10 bases between them. CDR3 DNA: TGTGCCAGCAGCCCAAGTCGGGGTAACTATGGCTACACCTTC. It yields the protein CASSPSRGNYGYTF.

V and J are TRBV9 and TRBJ1-2; TRBD1 is a possible D gene (5 bases). The CDR3 covers 12 residues. CDR1 and CDR2 from the germline V gene are SGDLS and YYNGEE. Deletions cut 4 bases from V and 5 bases from J, with 9 bases between. CDR3 DNA sequence: TGTGCCAGCAGCACCCCAGGGTATGGCTACACCTTC. This codes for CASSTPGYGYTF.